The 15 T cell receptor beta chains given below trace back to one sample, sequenced in a study of cytomegalovirus exposure and HLA in healthy donors. Researchers ran the PCR with 60 Vbeta and 13 Jbeta primers. Sequencing was performed with immunoSEQ multiplex PCR; in TCRdb, only in-frame clones are kept and a portion is missing. The sample has under 150,000 clones; approximately 80% are singletons. Sequenced input: PBMCs. The source is a middle-aged woman in good health and CMV-seropositive.

This chain uses TRBV30 with TRBJ2-7; the match to TRBD1 covers 7 bases. The trim removed 2 bases at V and 1 base at J, leaving 5 bases unmatched. The CDR3 is 14 amino acids. Germline V gene sequence: CDR1 GTSNPN, CDR2 SVGIG (reference sequence). The CDR3 sequence is CAWSRDSLSYEQYF. The CDR3 coding sequence is TGTGCCTGGAGTAGGGACAGCCTTTCCTACGAGCAGTACTTC.

This chain links TRBV28 with TRBJ2-5, with 10 bases matching TRBD1. This CDR3 has 16 amino acids. Looked up from germline, CDR1 is MDHEN and CDR2 is SYDVKM. Germline trimming cut 6 bases from V and 4 bases from J; bases unmatched to any gene: 11. The chain's CDR3 is CASSPFGTGATETQYF. The CDR3 DNA reads as TGTGCCAGCAGCCCTTTCGGGACAGGGGCCACAGAGACCCAGTACTTC.

The CDR3 DNA follows: TGTGCCAGTAGTATAGGAAGCGGCGGAAACACCATATATTTT. Encoded protein: CASSIGSGGNTIYF. The chain recombines TRBV19 with TRBJ1-3; no reliable D call. The V gene lost 1 base and the J gene lost 4 bases, with 8 bases spanning the gap. Germline V CDR1 and CDR2: LNHDA, SQIVND (reference sequence). The CDR3 is made up of 14 amino acids.

The J gene is TRBJ1-2, the V gene TRBV19; D gene uncertain. The CDR3 spans 13 residues. With 3 bases removed from V and 7 bases from J, the gap between germline ends came to 12 bases. Germline CDR1 LNHDA, CDR2 SQIVND (reference sequence). The CDR3: CASSMEGVGGYTF. The CDR3 DNA is TGTGCCAGTAGTATGGAGGGCGTCGGTGGCTACACCTTC.

This clone has just one count. This chain connects TRBV19 to TRBJ1-1; 7 bases map to TRBD1. There are 14 residues in the CDR3. Germline CDR1 and CDR2: LNHDA and SQIVND (reference sequence). V shed 5 bases and J 1 base; nucleotides not matched to a gene: 4. The CDR3 DNA reads as TGTGCCAGTAGTGTTGACAGGGAGAACACTGAAGCTTTCTTT. The encoded protein is CASSVDRENTEAFF.

The genes are TRBV5-1 and TRBJ2-7; perhaps TRBD1 as D (5 bases). Trimming cost V 7 bases and J 0 bases, with 17 bases left between them. This CDR3 is 15 amino acids long. The V gene's germline CDR1 is SGHRS and CDR2 YFSETQ. The chain's CDR3 is CASHQGGLSSYEQYF. CDR3 nucleotide sequence: TGCGCCAGCCACCAGGGCGGCCTAAGCTCCTACGAGCAGTACTTC.

The rearrangement joins TRBV5-1 to TRBJ1-5; 7 positions match TRBD1. The CDR3 runs 17 residues. The junction had 11 bases not matched to a gene; V was cut back by 1 base and J by 4 bases. Germline CDR1 reads SGHRS; CDR2 reads YFSETQ. CDR3 protein: CASSLNPTGAGNQPQHF. As DNA, the CDR3 is TGCGCCAGCAGCTTGAACCCTACAGGGGCCGGTAATCAGCCCCAGCATTTT.

J is TRBJ2-3 and V is TRBV5-1; 7 positions match TRBD2. The germline V gene has CDR1 SGHRS and CDR2 YFSETQ. This CDR3 comprises 14 residues. After removal of 5 bases from V and 1 base from J, the junction contained 4 bases not matched to a gene. In DNA form, the CDR3 reads TGCGCCAGCAGTGTTAGCGGGCGCACAGATACGCAGTATTTT. Its translation: CASSVSGRTDTQYF. The complete variable domain, with remaining parts taken from reference TRBV5-1 and TRBJ2-3, reads KAGVTQTPRYLIKTRGQQVTLSCSPISGHRSVSWYQQTPGQGLQFLFEYFSETQRNKGNFPGRFSGRQFSNSRSEMNVSTLELGDSALYLCASSVSGRTDTQYFGPGTRLTVL.

V and J are TRBV6-1 and TRBJ1-4, with D unclear. The CDR3 has 11 amino acids. V lost 5 bases to trimming and J lost 8 bases, with 6 bases between them. Germline V gene data show CDR1 as MNHNS and CDR2 as SASEGT. The CDR3 nucleotides read TGTGCCAGCAGTTACGGGGAAAAACTGTTTTTT. Translated, it gives CASSYGEKLFF.

V gene TRBV2 combines with J gene TRBJ2-5, with 7 bases that match TRBD2. J lost 3 bases, V lost 8 bases, and 12 bases had no gene match. The CDR3 contains 15 residues. Germline CDR1 SNHLY, CDR2 FYNNEI. The CDR3 region has the DNA TGTGCCAGCTTTTTTCCTACTAGCGCCGAAGAGACCCAGTACTTC. Amino acids: CASFFPTSAEETQYF. The variable domain in full, completed from reference TRBV2 and TRBJ2-5, reads EPEVTQTPSHQVTQMGQEVILRCVPISNHLYFYWYRQILGQKVEFLVSFYNNEISEKSEIFDDQFSVERPDGSNFTLKIRSTKLEDSAMYFCASFFPTSAEETQYFGPGTRLLVL.

The chain recombines TRBV19 with TRBJ2-1, with 8 bases aligning to TRBD2. This CDR3 has 19 amino acids. Looked up from germline, CDR1 is LNHDA and CDR2 is SQIVND (reference sequence). V shed 2 bases and J 7 bases; nucleotides not matched to a gene: 19. The DNA of the CDR3 is TGTGCCAGTAGTATAACCCCCCTCAACGGGAGGGCCCTCAGGAATGAGCAGTTCTTC. The encoded protein is CASSITPLNGRALRNEQFF.

V is TRBV7-3 and J is TRBJ2-7; 8 positions match TRBD1. The CDR3 contains 15 residues. Germline V gene lookup returns CDR1 SGHTA and CDR2 FQGTGA. V trimming: 2 bases; J trimming: 3 bases; junction bases outside the gene matches: 6. The CDR3 DNA reads as TGTGCCAGCAGCTTAGGCCCTGGACAGGGCTACGAGCAGTACTTC. Its translation: CASSLGPGQGYEQYF.

J is TRBJ2-5 and V is TRBV6-5, with TRBD2 matching 11 bases. Germline CDR1 is MNHEY and CDR2 is SVGAGI. V lost 0 bases, J lost 7 bases, and 7 bases stayed unmatched. The CDR3 runs 16 residues. CDR3 DNA: TGTGCCAGCAGTTACTCTACTAGCGGGAGCCCTGGGACCCAGTACTTC. Translation gives CASSYSTSGSPGTQYF.

The gene calls are TRBV6-6 and TRBJ1-2; 8 nucleotides align to TRBD1. The CDR3 contains 16 residues. V was pared by 6 bases and J by 4 bases, with 13 bases of the junction left unmatched. Germline CDR1 and CDR2: MNHNY and SVGAGI (reference sequence). The CDR3 protein is CASRSSDRGASYGYTF. CDR3 coding DNA: TGTGCCAGCAGATCATCTGACAGGGGAGCTAGCTATGGCTACACCTTC.

The chain has TRBV11-1 and TRBJ2-5, with 13 bases that match TRBD2. Germline CDR1 and CDR2: SGHAT and FQDESV (reference sequence). Germline trimming cut 1 base from V and 7 bases from J; bases unmatched to any gene: 12. The CDR3 contains 18 residues. The CDR3 DNA reads as TGTGCCAGCAGCTTAGGGACTAGCGGGGGCCTGCAACGTTCGACCCAGTACTTC. Protein product: CASSLGTSGGLQRSTQYF.